This record looks at one T cell receptor (beta chain) sequence and its context. Its specificity is unknown. This specimen belongs to a study of cytomegalovirus exposure and HLA in healthy donors. Study in general: A prior study identified approximately 120 million unique TCR beta sequences from about 179 million T cells.

Study-wide results and limits: Among immune exposure information, only CMV serostatus was available. In an earlier analysis, about 87% or about 30%: the productive usage of most TCR beta V segments. Within a later analysis, the majority of CMV-associated TCR beta chains appeared HLA-restricted.

PCR amplification relied on 60 Vbeta primers (plus 13 Jbeta primers). Assay: immunoSEQ multiplex PCR; the TCRdb copy retains only in-frame clones and omits some. The table lists 180,000 or so clones, roughly 85% of them singletons, with approximately 9.4% in the top ten. In germline, CDR1 is SGHDN, CDR2 FVKESK. The J segment lost 7 bases and the V segment lost 3 bases, leaving 6 bases of the junction unmatched. The CDR3 sequence is 15 residues long. The chain carries TRBV14 and TRBJ1-3; 10 bases agree with TRBD1. The specimen was PBMCs. The receptor was isolated from a man between 18 and 35 years old in good health and CMV-seropositive. The CDR3 loop reads CASSQGQGTVNTIYF. The CDR3 DNA sequence: TGTGCCAGCAGCCAGGGACAGGGGACGGTTAACACCATATATTTT.